This T cell receptor (beta chain) was recorded in a study of cytomegalovirus exposure and HLA in healthy donors. General observations from the study: Later analysis associated a missense DCLRE1C variant with TCR beta V- and J-gene trimming.

Unrecorded immune exposures were likely, despite nominal health at sampling. PCR employed 60 Vbeta and 13 Jbeta primers. TCRdb's table, derived via immunoSEQ multiplex PCR, lists solely in-frame clones and lacks some. The data contain over 130,000 clones, approximately 79% of them singletons. To note about this clone: Its antigen is currently unknown.

CDR3 size: 17 residues. The ends were cut back, 2 bases at V and 0 bases at J, with 17 bases in the middle. Germline CDR1 and CDR2: SNHLY and FYNNEI. The chain employs TRBV2 and TRBJ2-7, with a weak D call TRBD1 (5 bases). Sequenced input: PBMCs. The source of this sequence is a female donor in good health and CMV-seronegative. CDR3 sequence: CASSELGGAVSSYEQYF. The CDR3, as DNA: TGTGCCAGCAGTGAATTGGGTGGGGCGGTAAGCTCCTACGAGCAGTACTTC.